A selection of T cell receptor beta chains follows, all from one sample in a study of blood T cells in healthy people across ages. TCRdb itself ran the 5' RACE reads through MiXCR, one entry per CDR3 protein. Of 700,000 to 900,000 distinct CDR3 sequences in the sample, 53% were seen once. Material for sequencing was blood. These receptors all stem from a man at least 80 years old in good health. CDR3s include the opening cysteine and the closing phenylalanine or tryptophan. The D gene is left open where the match is weak. Expanded clones get a size class; other rows say once, few or many, or leave the size out.

size,D,J,V,CDR3,DNA
few,TRBD1,TRBJ1-2,TRBV20-1,CSARAGDRGKNGYTF,TGCAGTGCTAGAGCGGGGGACAGGGGGAAAAATGGCTACACCTTC
.,.,TRBJ2-6,TRBV2,CASRPGEVRRSGANVLTF,TGTGCCAGCAGGCCAGGGGAGGTCAGGAGGTCTGGGGCCAACGTCCTGACTTTC
few,TRBD1,TRBJ1-2,TRBV6-4,CASSPTGQGDSRGYTF,TGTGCCAGCAGTCCTACGGGACAGGGTGATAGTCGGGGCTACACCTTC
few,.,TRBJ2-3,TRBV5-1,CASSLSTSSQDTQYF,TGCGCCAGCAGCCTATCAACGAGTTCCCAGGATACGCAGTATTTT
few,.,TRBJ2-7,TRBV6-1,CASSEDRGGYEQYF,TGTGCCAGCAGTGAAGACAGGGGGGGTTACGAGCAGTACTTC
.,TRBD2,TRBJ2-1,TRBV5-1,CASSIGLANNNEQFF,TGCGCCAGCAGCATAGGACTAGCGAACAACAATGAGCAGTTCTTC
.,.,TRBJ1-5,TRBV7-9,CASSHHDPRDSNQPQHF,TGTGCCAGCAGCCACCACGATCCCAGAGATAGCAATCAGCCCCAGCATTTT
.,.,TRBJ1-2,TRBV9,CASSVVSAGTGGYTF,TGTGCCAGCAGCGTAGTTTCGGCCGGGACGGGCGGCTACACCTTC
few,TRBD1,TRBJ1-5,TRBV2,CASSKGQGNNQPQHF,TGTGCCAGCAGTAAGGGACAGGGAAACAATCAGCCCCAGCATTTT
.,.,TRBJ2-5,TRBV7-9,CASSSGTQYF,TGTGCCAGCAGCTCCGGGACCCAGTACTTC
.,.,TRBJ2-5,TRBV6-1,CASCLPKETQYF,TGTGCCAGCTGCCTCCCCAAAGAGACCCAGTACTTC
few,TRBD1,TRBJ1-2,TRBV9,CASSVATGGQNYGYTF,TGTGCCAGCAGCGTAGCTACGGGGGGACAGAACTATGGCTACACCTTC
.,.,TRBJ2-7,TRBV29-1,CSVMTGTNDEQYF,TGCAGCGTCATGACAGGGACTAACGACGAGCAGTACTTC
.,TRBD1,TRBJ1-2,TRBV12-3/TRBV12-4,CASTRTGLKGGYTF,TGTGCCAGCACCCGGACAGGACTAAAGGGGGGCTACACCTTC
.,.,TRBJ2-1,TRBV5-6,CASSLEGSGIYNEQFF,TGTGCCAGCAGCTTGGAGGGTAGCGGTATCTACAATGAGCAGTTCTTC
few,.,TRBJ2-3,TRBV7-2,CASSLGPPHQDTQYF,TGTGCCAGCAGCTTAGGACCTCCCCACCAGGATACGCAGTATTTT
.,.,TRBJ2-7,TRBV29-1,CSSAGPDYEQYF,TGCAGCTCGGCGGGACCGGACTACGAGCAGTACTTC
.,.,TRBJ2-5,TRBV5-1,CASSLMEGAQETQYF,TGCGCCAGCAGCTTGATGGAGGGGGCCCAAGAGACCCAGTACTTC
once,.,TRBJ2-7,TRBV29-1,CSVEVYRGGLQYF,TGCAGCGTTGAAGTTTACAGGGGAGGTCTTCAGTACTTC
.,TRBD2,TRBJ2-2,TRBV7-2,CASSLNSGSYTGELFF,TGTGCCAGCAGCCTAAATAGCGGGAGTTACACCGGGGAGCTGTTTTTT
.,TRBD2,TRBJ2-3,TRBV12-3/TRBV12-4,CASSQSGKHRYAYF,TGTGCCAGCAGTCAGAGCGGGAAGCACAGATACGCGTATTTT
.,TRBD2,TRBJ2-5,TRBV6-1,CASSVSSGRAVETQYF,TGTGCCAGCAGTGTTTCTAGCGGGAGGGCCGTTGAGACCCAGTACTTC